This T cell receptor beta chain is from a study of blood T cell repertoires in COVID-19. About the research overall: T cells, B-cell-depleted T cells, or PBMCs supplied cDNA or gDNA.

The CDR3 contains 11 residues. The germline V gene has CDR1 MNHEY and CDR2 SVGAGI. V lost 6 bases and J lost 7, with 9 bases in between. Original methodology: Nucleated cell counts were estimated from reference gene primer amplification. The table came from immunoSEQ multiplex PCR; TCRdb's copy has only in-frame clones and leaves some out. The V and J calls and clone size come from that table; D and trimming were worked out from the DNA. The repertoire holds 200,000 to 300,000 clones, with over 80% as singletons. This clonotype was sampled from a human donor in a cohort sampled during active COVID-19. The chain joins TRBV6-5 to TRBJ2-5, with D unclear. Specimen: peripheral blood. The CDR3 sequence: CASSRPGTQYF. DNA for the CDR3: TGTGCCAGCAGCCGTCCGGGGACCCAGTACTTC.